A single sample gave rise to the 8 T cell receptor beta chains below, sequenced in a study of blood T cells in healthy people across ages (dated by TCRdb to the mid-2010s). Libraries were made using 5' RACE. TCRdb lists the instrument as Illumina HiSeq 2500. A second PCR of about 7 to 12 cycles was performed with a sample-barcoded 5' primer and a J-beta primer mix. TCRdb cleaned the public reads at Q25 with fastp, built clones with MiXCR and kept in-frame beta chains. Under each unique CDR3 protein, matching rows form one entry showing the most common genes and DNA. This sample has about 930,000 distinct CDR3 sequences in its table, and about 27% of those were observed once. Jointly, the top ten make up around 9.6% of the sample. The sample also formed part of further work on T cells of mothers and their children.

Sequencing input: blood. These TCRs come from a woman aged 40 to 50 in good health.

The CDR3 DNA sequence: TGTGCCAGCAGCTCCATCGCAGGGGACTACGAGCAGTACTTC. It codes for CASSSIAGDYEQYF. J is TRBJ2-7 and V is TRBV11-2, with a possible D match to TRBD1 (6 bases). There are 14 residues in the CDR3. Trimming removed 4 bases from V and 3 bases from J, with 13 bases in between. Germline assignment: CDR1 SGHAT and CDR2 FQNNGV.

This clonotype appeared many times. The CDR3 loop is CSALPGASGTYEQYF. As DNA, the CDR3 is TGCAGTGCTCTCCCGGGGGCTAGCGGGACCTACGAGCAGTACTTC. V usage is TRBV20-1 and J usage is TRBJ2-7; the match to TRBD2 covers 9 bases. Germline values: CDR1 DFQATT, CDR2 SNEGSKA (reference sequence). This CDR3 is built from 15 residues. Germline trimming cut 5 bases from V and 2 bases from J; bases unmatched to any gene: 10.

Ten or more counts support this clonotype. The chain links TRBV20-1 to TRBJ2-7; a possible D gene is TRBD1 (5 bases). Germline-derived CDR1 and CDR2 are DFQATT and SNEGSKA (reference sequence). Trimming took off 3 bases at V and 6 bases at J, with 9 bases between the two ends. The CDR3 totals 11 residues. CDR3 bases: TGCAGTGCTAGCCGACAGACCGAGCAGTACTTC. This codes for CSASRQTEQYF.

This clonotype has at least ten counts. V is TRBV5-1 and J is TRBJ2-3; 11 bases are shared with TRBD2. Germline V gives CDR1 SGHRS, CDR2 YFSETQ. V lost 4 bases to trimming and J lost 0 bases; unmatched junction nucleotides: 4. The CDR3 is 16 amino acids. CDR3 nucleotide sequence: TGCGCCAGCAGCGGCGGACTAGCGGGTAGCACAGATACGCAGTATTTT. As protein: CASSGGLAGSTDTQYF.

The V and J genes are TRBV5-1 and TRBJ2-1; 7 nucleotides align to TRBD1. Germline CDR1 SGHRS, CDR2 YFSETQ. Unmatched junction bases numbered 15, after V lost 6 bases and J lost 15 bases. The CDR3 is 13 residues long. The CDR3 sequence is CASTDQPGTAVFF. The CDR3 DNA sequence: TGCGCCAGCACCGATCAACCAGGGACAGCGGTGTTCTTC.

This clonotype was recorded many times. The V call is TRBV6-5, the J call TRBJ1-5; 7 bases are shared with TRBD1. This CDR3 has 14 residues. Germline V gene data show CDR1 as MNHEY and CDR2 as SVGAGI. V lost 6 bases, J lost 5 bases, and 7 bases stayed unmatched. The CDR3 DNA sequence: TGTGCCAGCAGACCTCGAGGGGGCTATCAGCCCCAGCATTTT. Translating it yields CASRPRGGYQPQHF.

This clonotype has a handful of counts. This chain links TRBV20-1 with TRBJ2-1, with D maybe TRBD2 (7 bases). Germline lookup yields CDR1 DFQATT and CDR2 SNEGSKA (reference sequence). There are 14 residues in the CDR3. The germline V and J ends were trimmed by 5 bases and 5 bases, with 16 bases remaining between them. As DNA, the CDR3 is TGCAGTGCTGGGGGGCGGCGGGGGAACAATGAGCAGTTCTTC. Its protein product is CSAGGRRGNNEQFF.

Turning to this clonotype: One end of the junction is discordant with germline, which a read error may explain. The rearrangement joins TRBV4-1 to TRBJ1-1, with D possibly being TRBD1 (6 bases). CDR3 length: 15 residues. Germline CDR1 reads MGHRA; CDR2 reads YSYEKL. CDR3 coding DNA: TGCGCCAGCAGCCCGGAAGGGGGATTGAACACTGAGGCTTGCTTT. Residues: CASSPEGGLNTEACF.